Each of the 9 T cell receptor beta chains below was sequenced from the same sample in a study of cytomegalovirus exposure and HLA in healthy donors. The data were produced by immunoSEQ multiplex PCR, yet TCRdb's version contains in-frame clones alone and is incomplete. This sample has roughly 150,000 clones; roughly 90% occur once, and the top ten carry under 13%. What was sequenced was PBMCs. The receptor set was obtained from a woman in her late teens or twenties in good health and CMV-seropositive.

The gene calls are TRBV11-2 and TRBJ2-7; D unresolved. CDR3 length: 12 residues. Trimming removed 3 bases at V and 3 bases at J, with 6 bases between. Germline V gives CDR1 SGHAT, CDR2 FQNNGV. This chain's CDR3 is CASSFNSYEQYF. CDR3 coding DNA: TGTGCCAGCAGCTTTAACAGCTACGAGCAGTACTTC.

V usage is TRBV28 and J usage is TRBJ1-5; D ambiguous. Trimming pared 0 bases from V and 0 bases from J, leaving 12 bases between. This CDR3 comprises 17 residues. The germline CDR1 and CDR2 sequences are MDHEN and SYDVKM. The CDR3 loop reads CASSLWGRLFSNQPQHF. CDR3 nucleotide sequence: TGTGCCAGCAGTTTATGGGGCCGGCTTTTTAGCAATCAGCCCCAGCATTTT.

The V gene is TRBV5-1, the J gene TRBJ2-7; D ambiguous. V was clipped by 7 bases and J by 0 bases, with 5 bases between them. CDR1 and CDR2 (germline): SGHRS, YFSETQ. This CDR3 has 11 residues. The CDR3 coding sequence is TGCGCCAGCTACAACTCCTACGAGCAGTACTTC. Translated, it gives CASYNSYEQYF.

The chain links TRBV18 to TRBJ1-4, with D unclear. The CDR3 is made up of 15 amino acids. Between the trimmed V and J ends, which lost 6 bases and 0 bases, there was a span of 11 bases. The germline V gene has CDR1 KGHSH and CDR2 LQKENI. The CDR3 is CASSLPGATNEKLFF. CDR3 nucleotides: TGTGCCAGCTCGCTCCCGGGAGCAACTAATGAAAAACTGTTTTTT.

This rearrangement joins TRBV6-5 to TRBJ2-1; TRBD2 matches at 7 bases. The CDR3 length is 15 residues. Germline CDR1 MNHEY, CDR2 SVGAGI. The V and J ends lost 2 bases and 6 bases, in that order; junction bases with no gene match: 7. In nucleotides, the CDR3 is TGTGCCAGCAGTTACGTGGCTAGCGGACGCAATGAGCAGTTCTTC. The encoded protein is CASSYVASGRNEQFF.

The chain recombines TRBV9 with TRBJ2-1; 12 bases are a match to TRBD1. Germline V lookup: CDR1 SGDLS, CDR2 YYNGEE. V was clipped by 0 bases and J by 8 bases; unmatched bases: 3. The CDR3 covers 15 residues. In nucleotides, the CDR3 is TGTGCCAGCAGCGTAGGGGGACAGGGGGCTTATGAGCAGTTCTTC. Its translation is CASSVGGQGAYEQFF.

The chain employs TRBV29-1 and TRBJ2-5; tentative D call: TRBD2 (6 bases). The CDR3 is 12 residues long. With 4 bases removed from V and 5 bases from J, the gap between germline ends came to 11 bases. Germline-derived CDR1 and CDR2 are SQVTM and ANQGSEA. CDR3 amino acids: CSVASGGETQYF. DNA for the CDR3: TGCAGCGTTGCTAGTGGGGGGGAGACCCAGTACTTC.

The V gene is TRBV7-9, the J gene TRBJ1-1, with D maybe TRBD1 (5 bases). CDR1 SEHNR and CDR2 FQNEAQ come from the germline V gene (reference sequence). Trimming removed 2 bases from V and 1 base from J, with 5 bases in between. The CDR3 totals 13 residues. CDR3 DNA sequence: TGTGCCAGCAGCTTACAGGGGAACACTGAAGCTTTCTTT. Translated: CASSLQGNTEAFF. Supplemented by reference TRBV7-9 and TRBJ1-1, the full variable domain reads DTGVSQNPRHKITKRGQNVTFRCDPISEHNRLYWYRQTLGQGPEFLTYFQNEAQLEKSRLLSDRFSAERPKGSFSTLEIQRTEQGDSAMYLCASSLQGNTEAFFGQGTRLTVV.

This chain connects TRBV11-3 to TRBJ1-1; 7 bases are shared with TRBD1. From germline, CDR1 is SGHNT and CDR2 YENEEA. Trimming at V came to 5 bases and at J to 0 bases, leaving 3 bases not matched to a gene. This CDR3 spans 14 amino acids. Written as DNA, the CDR3 is TGTGCCAGCAGCCTAACAGGGGTGAACACTGAAGCTTTCTTT. It specifies CASSLTGVNTEAFF.